This T cell receptor (beta chain) was recorded in a study of blood T cell repertoires in COVID-19. Some clones are missing from TCRdb's copy, which holds only in-frame ones; the method was immunoSEQ multiplex PCR. The data contain some 260,000 clones, approximately 88% of them singletons. The V segment lost 3 bases and the J segment 5 bases; nucleotides outside the gene matches: 9. Germline-derived CDR1 and CDR2 are MNHNS and SASEGT. This CDR3 is built from 15 residues. The sample consisted of peripheral blood. This clonotype was obtained from a woman in her seventies with COVID-19, enrolled during active disease. The J gene is TRBJ1-1, the V gene TRBV6-1; 7 bases are a match to TRBD1. For the CDR3, the DNA is TGTGCCAGCAGTGACCCTCACAGGGGACGGACTGAAGCTTTCTTT. Translated: CASSDPHRGRTEAFF.